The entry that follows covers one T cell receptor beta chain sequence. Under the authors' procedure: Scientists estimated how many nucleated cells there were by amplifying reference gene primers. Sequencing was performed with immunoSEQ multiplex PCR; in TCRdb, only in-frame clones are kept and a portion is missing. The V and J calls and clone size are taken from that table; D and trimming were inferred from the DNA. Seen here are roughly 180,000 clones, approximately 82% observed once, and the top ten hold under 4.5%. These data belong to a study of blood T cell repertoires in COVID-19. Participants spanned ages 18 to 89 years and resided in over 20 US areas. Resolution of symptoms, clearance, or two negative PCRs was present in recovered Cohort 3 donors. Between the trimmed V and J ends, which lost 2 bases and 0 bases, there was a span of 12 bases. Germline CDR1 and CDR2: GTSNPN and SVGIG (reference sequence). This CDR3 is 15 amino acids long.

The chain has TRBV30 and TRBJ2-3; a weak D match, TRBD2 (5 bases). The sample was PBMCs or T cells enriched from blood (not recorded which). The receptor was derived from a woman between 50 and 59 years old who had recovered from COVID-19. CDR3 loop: CAWSLGRTSTDTQYF. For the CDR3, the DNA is TGTGCCTGGAGTCTCGGGCGGACTAGCACAGATACGCAGTATTTT. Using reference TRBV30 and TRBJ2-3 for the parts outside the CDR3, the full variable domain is SQTIHQWPATLVQPVGSPLSLECTVEGTSNPNLYWYRQAAGRGLQLLFYSVGIGQISSEVPQNLSASRPQDRQFILSSKKLLLSDSGFYLCAWSLGRTSTDTQYFGPGTRLTVL.